The clone carrying this TCR beta chain was seen just once. The sample originates from a study of shared T cell receptors in the human thymus. CDR3 size: 14 residues. V shed 4 bases, J shed 1 base, and the junction held 4 bases outside the gene matches. The germline CDR1 and CDR2 sequences are SEHNR and FQNEAQ (reference sequence). Measured with immunoSEQ multiplex PCR; TCRdb has only the in-frame clones, and not every one. The sample has 540,000 or so clones; approximately 80% are singletons. These data were likewise used in another study, on human thymus T cells.

The TCR comes from a boy under two years old with a congenital heart defect. The sample was thymocytes. The gene calls are TRBV7-9 and TRBJ2-7, with 7 positions matching TRBD1. CDR3: CASSSDRASYEQYF. The DNA of the CDR3 is TGTGCCAGCAGCTCCGACAGGGCTTCCTACGAGCAGTACTTC.